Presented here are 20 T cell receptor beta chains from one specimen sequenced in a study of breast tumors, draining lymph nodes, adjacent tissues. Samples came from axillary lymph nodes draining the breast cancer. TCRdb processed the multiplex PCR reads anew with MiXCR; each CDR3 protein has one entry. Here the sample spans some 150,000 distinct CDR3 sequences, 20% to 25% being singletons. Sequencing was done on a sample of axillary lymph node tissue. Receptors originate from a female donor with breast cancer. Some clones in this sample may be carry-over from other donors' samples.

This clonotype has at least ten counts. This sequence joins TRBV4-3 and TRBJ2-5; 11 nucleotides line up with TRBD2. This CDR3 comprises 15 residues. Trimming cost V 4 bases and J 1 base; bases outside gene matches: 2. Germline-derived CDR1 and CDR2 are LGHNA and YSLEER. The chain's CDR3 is CASSRGTSGQETQYF. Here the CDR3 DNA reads TGCGCCAGCAGCCGGGGGACTAGCGGCCAAGAGACCCAGTACTTC.

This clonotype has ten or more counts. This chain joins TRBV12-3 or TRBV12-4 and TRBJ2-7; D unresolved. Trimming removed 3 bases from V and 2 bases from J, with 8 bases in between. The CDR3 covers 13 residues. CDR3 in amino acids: CASSLSGTYEQYF. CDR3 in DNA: TGTGCCAGCAGTTTGAGTGGAACCTACGAGCAGTACTTC.

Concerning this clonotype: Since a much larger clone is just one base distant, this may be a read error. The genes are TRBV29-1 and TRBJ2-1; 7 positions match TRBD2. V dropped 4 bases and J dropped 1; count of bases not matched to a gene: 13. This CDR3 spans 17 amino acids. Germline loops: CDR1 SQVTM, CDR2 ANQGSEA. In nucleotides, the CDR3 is TGCAGCGTTGGTCGGCTAGTGGGAGGGTGGTCCTACAATGAGCAGTTCTTC. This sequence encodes CSVGRLVGGWSYNEQFF.

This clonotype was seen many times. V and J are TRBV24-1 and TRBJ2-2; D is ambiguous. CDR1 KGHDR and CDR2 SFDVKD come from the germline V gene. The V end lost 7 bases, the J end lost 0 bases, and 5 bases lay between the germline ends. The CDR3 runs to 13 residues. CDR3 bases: TGTGCCACCAGGGAGCCGAACACCGGGGAGCTGTTTTTT. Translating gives CATREPNTGELFF.

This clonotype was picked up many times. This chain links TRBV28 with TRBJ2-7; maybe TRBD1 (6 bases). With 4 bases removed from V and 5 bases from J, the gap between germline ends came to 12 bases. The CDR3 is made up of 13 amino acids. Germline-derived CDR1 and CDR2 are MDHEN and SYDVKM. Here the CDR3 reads CASSYRVDDEQYF. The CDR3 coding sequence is TGTGCCAGCAGTTACAGGGTGGACGACGAGCAGTACTTC. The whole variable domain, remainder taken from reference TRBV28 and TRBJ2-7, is DVKVTQSSRYLVKRTGEKVFLECVQDMDHENMFWYRQDPGLGLRLIYFSYDVKMKEKGDIPEGYSVSREKKERFSLILESASTNQTSMYLCASSYRVDDEQYFGPGTRLTVT.

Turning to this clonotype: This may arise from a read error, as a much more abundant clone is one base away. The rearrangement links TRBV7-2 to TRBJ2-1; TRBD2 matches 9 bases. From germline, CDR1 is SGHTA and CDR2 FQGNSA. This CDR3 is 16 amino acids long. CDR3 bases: TGTGCCAGCACCCCATTTTATAGCGGGGGCTACAATGGGCAGTTCTTC. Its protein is CASTPFYSGGYNGQFF.

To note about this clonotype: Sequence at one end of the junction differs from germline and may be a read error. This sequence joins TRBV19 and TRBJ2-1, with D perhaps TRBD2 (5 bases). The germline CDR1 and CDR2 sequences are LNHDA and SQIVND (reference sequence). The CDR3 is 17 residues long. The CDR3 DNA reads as TGTGCCAGTAGCAACCCCCCCACGGGCGGGCAAGAGGATGAGCAGCTCTTC. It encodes CASSNPPTGGQEDEQLF.

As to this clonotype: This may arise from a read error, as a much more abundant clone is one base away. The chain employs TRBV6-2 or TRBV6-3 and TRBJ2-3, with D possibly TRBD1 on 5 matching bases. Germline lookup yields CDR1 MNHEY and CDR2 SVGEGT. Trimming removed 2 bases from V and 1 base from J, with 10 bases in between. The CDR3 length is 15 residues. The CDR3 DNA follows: TGTGCCAGCAGTTACCGGCAGGGCCGCACAGATACGCAGTATTTT. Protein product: CASSYRQGRTDTQYF.

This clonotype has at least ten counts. CDR3 residues: CASSSLAGLGDTQYF. In DNA form, the CDR3 reads TGCGCCAGCAGCTCTTTAGCGGGATTGGGAGATACGCAGTATTTT. The chain recombines TRBV5-1 with TRBJ2-3, with 8 bases matching TRBD2. The CDR3 is 15 residues long. Germline CDR1 is SGHRS and CDR2 is YFSETQ. With 3 bases clipped from V and 5 bases from J, the junction kept 8 bases outside the gene matches.

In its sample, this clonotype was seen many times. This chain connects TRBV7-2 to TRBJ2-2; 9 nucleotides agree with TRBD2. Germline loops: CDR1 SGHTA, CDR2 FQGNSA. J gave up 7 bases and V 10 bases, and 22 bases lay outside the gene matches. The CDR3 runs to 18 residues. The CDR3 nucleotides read TGTGCCACCCAAGCTGGGGGAGGGAGCGGGAGGATGGTCGGGGAGCTGTTTTTT. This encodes CATQAGGGSGRMVGELFF. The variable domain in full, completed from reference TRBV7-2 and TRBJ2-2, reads GAGVSQSPSNKVTEKGKDVELRCDPISGHTALYWYRQSLGQGLEFLIYFQGNSAPDKSGLPSDRFSAERTGGSVSTLTIQRTQQEDSAVYLCATQAGGGSGRMVGELFFGEGSRLTVL.

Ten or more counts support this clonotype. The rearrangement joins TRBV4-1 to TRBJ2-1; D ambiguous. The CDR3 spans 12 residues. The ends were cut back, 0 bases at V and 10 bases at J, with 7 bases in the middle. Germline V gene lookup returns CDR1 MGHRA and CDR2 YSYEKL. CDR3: CASSQDIGEQFF. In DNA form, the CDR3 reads TGCGCCAGCAGCCAAGATATCGGAGAGCAGTTCTTC.

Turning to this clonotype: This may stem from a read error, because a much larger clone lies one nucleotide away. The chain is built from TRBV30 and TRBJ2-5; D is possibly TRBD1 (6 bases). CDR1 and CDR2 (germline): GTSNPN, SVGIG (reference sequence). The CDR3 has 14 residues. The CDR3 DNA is TGTGCCTGCTCAGGGGCTAGTCCGTCGGAGACCCAGCACTTC. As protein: CACSGASPSETQHF.

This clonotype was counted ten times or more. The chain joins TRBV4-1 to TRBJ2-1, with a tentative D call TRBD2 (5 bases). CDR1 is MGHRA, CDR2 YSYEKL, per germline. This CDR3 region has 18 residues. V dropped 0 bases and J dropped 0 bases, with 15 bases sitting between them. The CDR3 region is CASSQEGQRTSSYNEQFF. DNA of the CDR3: TGCGCCAGCAGCCAAGAAGGTCAGCGGACCAGCTCCTACAATGAGCAGTTCTTC.

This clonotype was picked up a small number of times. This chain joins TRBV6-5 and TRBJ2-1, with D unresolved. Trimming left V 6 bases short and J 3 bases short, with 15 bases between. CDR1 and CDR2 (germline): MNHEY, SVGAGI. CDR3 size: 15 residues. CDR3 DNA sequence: TGTGCCAGCAGCAATAGCAGGAGCATCTACAATGAGCAGTTCTTC. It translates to CASSNSRSIYNEQFF.

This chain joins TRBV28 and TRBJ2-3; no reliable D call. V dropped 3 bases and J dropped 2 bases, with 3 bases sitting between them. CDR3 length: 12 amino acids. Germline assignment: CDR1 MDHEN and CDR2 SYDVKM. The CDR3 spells CASSFNTDTQYF. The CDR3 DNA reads TGTGCCAGCAGTTTTAACACAGATACGCAGTATTTT. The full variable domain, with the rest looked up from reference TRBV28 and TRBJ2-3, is DVKVTQSSRYLVKRTGEKVFLECVQDMDHENMFWYRQDPGLGLRLIYFSYDVKMKEKGDIPEGYSVSREKKERFSLILESASTNQTSMYLCASSFNTDTQYFGPGTRLTVL.

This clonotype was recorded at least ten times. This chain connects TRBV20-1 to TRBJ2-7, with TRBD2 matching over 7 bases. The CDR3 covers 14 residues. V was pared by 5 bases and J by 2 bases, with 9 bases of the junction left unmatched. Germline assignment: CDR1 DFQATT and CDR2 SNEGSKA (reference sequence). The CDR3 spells CSASRLAVAYEQYF. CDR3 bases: TGCAGTGCTTCTCGACTAGCTGTCGCCTACGAGCAGTACTTC.

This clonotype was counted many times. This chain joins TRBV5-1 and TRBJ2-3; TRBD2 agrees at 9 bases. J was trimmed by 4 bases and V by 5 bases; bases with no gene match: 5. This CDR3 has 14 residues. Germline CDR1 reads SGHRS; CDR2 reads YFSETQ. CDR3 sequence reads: CASRPSGMPDTQYF. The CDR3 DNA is TGCGCCAGCAGGCCTAGCGGGATGCCAGATACGCAGTATTTT.

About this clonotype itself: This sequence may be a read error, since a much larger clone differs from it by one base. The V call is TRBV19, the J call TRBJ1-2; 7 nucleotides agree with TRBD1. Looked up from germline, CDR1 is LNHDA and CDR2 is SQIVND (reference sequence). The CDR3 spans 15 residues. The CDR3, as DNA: TGTGCCAGTAGTATAGGGGACAGTTCAAACTATGGCTGCACCTTC. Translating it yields CASSIGDSSNYGCTF.

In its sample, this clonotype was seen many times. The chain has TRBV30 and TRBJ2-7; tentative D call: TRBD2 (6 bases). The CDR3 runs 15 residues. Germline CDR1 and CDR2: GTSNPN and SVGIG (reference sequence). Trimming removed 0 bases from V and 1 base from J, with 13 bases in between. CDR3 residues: CAWSVGSSASYEQYF. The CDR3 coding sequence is TGTGCCTGGAGTGTAGGGTCTAGCGCATCCTACGAGCAGTACTTC. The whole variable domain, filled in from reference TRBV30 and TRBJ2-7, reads SQTIHQWPATLVQPVGSPLSLECTVEGTSNPNLYWYRQAAGRGLQLLFYSVGIGQISSEVPQNLSASRPQDRQFILSSKKLLLSDSGFYLCAWSVGSSASYEQYFGPGTRLTVT.

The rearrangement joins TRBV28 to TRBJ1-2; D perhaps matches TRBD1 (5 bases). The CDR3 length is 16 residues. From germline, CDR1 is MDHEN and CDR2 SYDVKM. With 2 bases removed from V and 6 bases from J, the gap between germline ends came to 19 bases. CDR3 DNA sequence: TGTGCCAGCAGTTTAAGCCCAGGGTCCGGTGTGCATGGCTACACCTTC. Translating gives CASSLSPGSGVHGYTF.